There are a few counts of the clone carrying this T cell receptor (beta chain). This CDR3 has 16 residues. J lost 3 bases, V lost 8 bases, and 5 bases had no gene match. Germline lookup yields CDR1 LNHDA and CDR2 SQIVND (reference sequence). Sequencing was performed with immunoSEQ multiplex PCR; in TCRdb, only in-frame clones are kept and a portion is missing. The table includes about 82,000 clones, around 78% detected once. This entry comes from a study of blood T cell repertoires in COVID-19. Sequencing was performed on peripheral blood. The TCR sequence derives from a man aged 60 to 69 with COVID-19, enrolled during active disease. This sequence joins TRBV19 and TRBJ2-3; TRBD2 aligns across 16 bases. CDR3 in DNA: TGTGCCAGTGGGACTAGCGGGGGGGCCGGGACAGATACGCAGTATTTT. This gives the protein CASGTSGGAGTDTQYF.